This T cell receptor beta chain is from a study of blood T cell repertoires in COVID-19. The overall study: Collection of acute and convalescent COVID-19 samples took place in the United States, Italy and Spain. PBMCs, B-cell-depleted T cells, or T cells provided the cDNA or gDNA that made up the material.

As originally analysed: Amplifying reference gene primers gave estimates of nucleated cell counts. Only in-frame clones appear in the TCRdb table, and some are missing; sequencing was by immunoSEQ multiplex PCR. The V and J calls and clone size were taken over from that table, and D and trimming were inferred from the DNA. The data contain some 100,000 clones, approximately 80% of them singletons. V lost 2 bases to trimming and J lost 2 bases, with 7 bases between them. Germline CDR1 SGHTA, CDR2 FQGNSA. The CDR3 totals 13 residues. This clonotype originated in a man in his 70s with acute or convalescent COVID-19. The chain is built from TRBV7-2 and TRBJ2-7; D gene unclear. The sequencing sample was made of peripheral blood. CDR3 amino acids: CASSLWATYEQYF. CDR3 DNA sequence: TGTGCCAGCAGCTTATGGGCTACCTACGAGCAGTACTTC.